These 20 T cell receptor beta chains were all obtained from the same sample, sequenced in a study of cytomegalovirus exposure and HLA in healthy donors. In the PCR, 60 Vbeta and 13 Jbeta primers were used. The table came from immunoSEQ multiplex PCR; TCRdb's copy has only in-frame clones and leaves some out. Of fewer than 100,000 clones listed, about 78% were seen once; the top ten hold roughly 3.2%. The sample taken for sequencing was PBMCs. These receptors were collected from a man aged 35 to 55 in good health and CMV-seronegative.

The V and J genes are TRBV10-2 and TRBJ2-5; 7 nucleotides agree with TRBD2. Germline CDR1 is WSHSY and CDR2 is SAAADI. V lost 5 bases and J lost 5; bases outside the gene matches: 11. The CDR3 has 15 residues. For the CDR3, the DNA is TGCGCCAGCAGTTCCCCCGGGGGGTTGTCGGAGACCCAGTACTTC. It encodes CASSSPGGLSETQYF.

The V call is TRBV5-4, the J call TRBJ1-2; D not resolved. CDR3 length: 14 amino acids. CDR1 and CDR2 (germline): SGHNT, YYREEE (reference sequence). V shed 1 base and J shed 4 bases, with 11 bases lying between them. CDR3 sequence reads: CASSLQLGSYGYTF. Written as DNA, the CDR3 is TGTGCCAGCAGCTTGCAATTGGGCAGCTATGGCTACACCTTC.

V is TRBV7-9 and J is TRBJ2-7, with 7 nucleotides matching TRBD1. J lost 0 bases, V lost 5 bases, and 7 bases had no gene match. There are 15 residues in the CDR3. Germline V gene lookup returns CDR1 SEHNR and CDR2 FQNEAQ (reference sequence). CDR3 nucleotide sequence: TGTGCCAGCAGCGGGGGACAGAACAGCTCCTACGAGCAGTACTTC. It codes for CASSGGQNSSYEQYF.

The chain joins TRBV6-5 to TRBJ1-2; no clear D. The V end lost 0 bases, the J end lost 8 bases, and 13 bases lay between the germline ends. Germline V gene lookup returns CDR1 MNHEY and CDR2 SVGAGI. The CDR3 consists of 14 residues. In nucleotides, the CDR3 is TGTGCCAGCAGTTACTCGGGTAGCGGGAAGGGCTACACCTTC. Translated, it gives CASSYSGSGKGYTF.

The table lists this clone with a count of one. This chain links TRBV30 with TRBJ1-6; 7 positions match TRBD1. This CDR3 is 13 amino acids long. Germline-derived CDR1 and CDR2 are GTSNPN and SVGIG (reference sequence). Unmatched junction bases numbered 7, after V lost 5 bases and J lost 9 bases. This CDR3 reads CAWLDRVGSPLHF. The CDR3 DNA reads TGTGCCTGGTTAGACAGGGTGGGTTCACCCCTCCACTTT.

The chain combines TRBV29-1 with TRBJ2-2; 8 bases map to TRBD2. V lost 7 bases and J lost 5; bases outside the gene matches: 6. From germline, CDR1 is SQVTM and CDR2 ANQGSEA. This CDR3 is 13 amino acids long. CDR3 bases: TGCAGCGGAAGCGGGAGCGGTACCGGGGAGCTGTTTTTT. Translation gives CSGSGSGTGELFF.

The chain uses TRBV28 and TRBJ1-2; possibly TRBD1 for D (6 bases). V lost 3 bases, J lost 8 bases, and 22 bases lay in between. This CDR3 has 16 amino acids. CDR1 and CDR2 from the germline V gene are MDHEN and SYDVKM. CDR3 coding DNA: TGTGCCAGCAGTTTGTCTGGGGGCGCTTCGTCGGGAGGCTACACCTTC. Protein sequence: CASSLSGGASSGGYTF.

This rearrangement joins TRBV30 to TRBJ2-2, with 9 bases lining up with TRBD1. V shed 3 bases, J shed 2 bases, and the junction held 7 bases outside the gene matches. The length of the CDR3 is 16 residues. Germline CDR1 GTSNPN, CDR2 SVGIG (reference sequence). The CDR3 sequence is CAWSLNRGLNTGELFF. CDR3 coding DNA: TGTGCCTGGAGCTTAAACAGGGGGCTTAACACCGGGGAGCTGTTTTTT.

The chain combines TRBV7-6 with TRBJ2-3; 7 bases agree with TRBD1. V lost 5 bases to trimming and J lost 9 bases; unmatched junction nucleotides: 8. The CDR3 loop spans 13 amino acids. CDR1 and CDR2 from the germline V gene are SGHVS and FNYEAQ. This CDR3 is CASSADWDSTQYF. The CDR3 nucleotides read TGTGCCAGCAGCGCTGACTGGGACAGCACGCAGTATTTT.

The chain recombines TRBV2 with TRBJ1-4; 8 nucleotides agree with TRBD1. The length of the CDR3 is 14 residues. Unmatched junction bases numbered 7, after V lost 6 bases and J lost 7 bases. Germline lookup yields CDR1 SNHLY and CDR2 FYNNEI. The chain's CDR3 is CASRDRGGSEKLFF. As DNA, the CDR3 is TGTGCCAGCAGAGACAGGGGTGGGAGTGAAAAACTGTTTTTT.

The chain carries TRBV5-1 and TRBJ2-1; D may be TRBD1 (6 bases). The CDR3 spans 12 residues. Between the trimmed V and J ends, which lost 3 bases and 7 bases, there was a span of 8 bases. CDR1 SGHRS and CDR2 YFSETQ come from the germline V gene. CDR3 bases: TGCGCCAGCAGCTCGAGGGGGAATGAGCAGTTCTTC. It translates to CASSSRGNEQFF.

This clone was detected only once. The junction departs from germline at one end; a sequencing error may be responsible. The chain links TRBV7-6 to TRBJ2-7; D unresolved. Per the germline V gene, CDR1 is SGHVS and CDR2 is FNYEAQ. The CDR3 runs to 13 residues. As DNA, the CDR3 is TGTGTCAGCAGCTCACTGGCCGGAGACGAGCAGTACTTC. This gives the protein CVSSSLAGDEQYF.

This clone was counted many times. The V and J genes are TRBV19 and TRBJ2-7; D possibly corresponds to TRBD2 (6 bases). The CDR3 consists of 14 residues. V dropped 5 bases and J dropped 6 bases, with 17 bases sitting between them. The germline gives CDR1 LNHDA, CDR2 SQIVND (reference sequence). CDR3 amino acids: CASSPQGMGGEQYF. The CDR3 region has the DNA TGTGCCAGTAGTCCGCAGGGCATGGGAGGCGAGCAGTACTTC.

The chain uses TRBV28 and TRBJ2-1, with 7 bases that match TRBD1. CDR3 length: 13 amino acids. The V gene's germline CDR1 is MDHEN and CDR2 SYDVKM. V trimming: 7 bases; J trimming: 5 bases; junction bases outside the gene matches: 5. The CDR3 here is CASTLTGDNEQFF. The CDR3 DNA reads as TGTGCCAGCACCCTTACAGGGGACAATGAGCAGTTCTTC.

V is TRBV28 and J is TRBJ2-1; the match to TRBD2 covers 14 bases. This CDR3 has 14 residues. Germline CDR1 MDHEN, CDR2 SYDVKM. J lost 7 bases, V lost 9 bases, and 5 bases had no gene match. The CDR3 DNA sequence: TGTGCCAGTAAGACTAGCGGGAGGGCGAATGAGCAGTTCTTC. Amino acids: CASKTSGRANEQFF. Looking up the rest from reference TRBV28 and TRBJ2-1 gives the full variable domain: DVKVTQSSRYLVKRTGEKVFLECVQDMDHENMFWYRQDPGLGLRLIYFSYDVKMKEKGDIPEGYSVSREKKERFSLILESASTNQTSMYLCASKTSGRANEQFFGPGTRLTVL.

In the case of this clone: One end of the junction varies from germline; a read error may be responsible. V is TRBV15 and J is TRBJ2-3, with a possible D match to TRBD2 (6 bases). The CDR3 is 15 amino acids. CDR1 and CDR2 from the germline V gene are LNHNV and YYDKDF (reference sequence). DNA for the CDR3: TGTGCCACCAGCATAACGGGACTCACCAAGGATACGCGGTATTTT. Translation gives CATSITGLTKDTRYF.

This clone was found once. The rearrangement joins TRBV11-3 to TRBJ2-5; 9 bases fit TRBD2. J gave up 2 bases and V 1 base, and 2 bases lay outside the gene matches. The CDR3 length is 15 residues. The germline CDR1 and CDR2 sequences are SGHNT and YENEEA. CDR3 bases: TGTGCCAGCAGCTTAGGTAGCGGGGGACAAGAGACCCAGTACTTC. It encodes CASSLGSGGQETQYF.

Comment on this clone: The identical CDR3 is also encoded by other nucleotide sequences in the sample. The chain combines TRBV2 with TRBJ1-1; TRBD1 matches at 8 bases. Germline V gene data show CDR1 as SNHLY and CDR2 as FYNNEI. The CDR3 consists of 14 residues. Trimming took 6 bases from V and 4 from J; bases not matched to a gene: 7. This chain's CDR3 is CASRITQGATEAFF. In nucleotides, the CDR3 is TGTGCCAGCAGAATAACTCAGGGGGCCACTGAAGCTTTCTTT.

The chain employs TRBV27 and TRBJ2-7, with 8 bases aligning to TRBD1. CDR1 and CDR2 from the germline V gene are MNHEY and SMNVEV (reference sequence). The CDR3 loop spans 17 amino acids. Germline trimming cut 5 bases from V and 6 bases from J; bases unmatched to any gene: 18. CDR3 amino acids: CASSTSRDRTHRGEQYF. Here the CDR3 DNA reads TGTGCCAGCAGTACGTCCCGGGACAGGACCCATAGGGGCGAGCAGTACTTC.

CDR3 nucleotides: TGTGCCAGCTCACCAGGGCATAGCAATCAGCCCCAGCATTTT. Translated: CASSPGHSNQPQHF. The chain combines TRBV18 with TRBJ1-5; no clear D. V lost 2 bases, J lost 0 bases, and 5 bases lay in between. The CDR3 spans 14 residues. Germline V gene sequence: CDR1 KGHSH, CDR2 LQKENI.